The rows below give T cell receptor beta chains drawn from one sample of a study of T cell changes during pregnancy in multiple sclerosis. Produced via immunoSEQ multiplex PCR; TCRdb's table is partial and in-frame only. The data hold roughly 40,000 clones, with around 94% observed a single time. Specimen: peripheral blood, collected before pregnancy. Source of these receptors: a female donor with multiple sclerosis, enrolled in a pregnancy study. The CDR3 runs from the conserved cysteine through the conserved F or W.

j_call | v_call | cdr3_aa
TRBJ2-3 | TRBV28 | CASSLSQRGQYF
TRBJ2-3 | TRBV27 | CASSTYLSTDTQYF
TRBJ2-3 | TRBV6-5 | CASSYSFSTDTQYF
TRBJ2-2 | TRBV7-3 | CASSLTAGATGELFF
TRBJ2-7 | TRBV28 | CASSLAGTLSYEQYF
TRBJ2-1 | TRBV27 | CASSWGLAPHEQFF
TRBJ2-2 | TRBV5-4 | CASSPIIGRALDTGELFF
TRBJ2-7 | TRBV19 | CASSIGRSLGKDEQYF
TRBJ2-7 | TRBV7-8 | CASSSGAGVINEQYF
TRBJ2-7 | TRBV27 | CASSLARSGEQYF
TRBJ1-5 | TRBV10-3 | CAISESSENQPQHF
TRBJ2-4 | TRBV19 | CASSIDYSGRTKNIQYF
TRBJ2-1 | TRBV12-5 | CASGLGLRGTSGRAGSYNEQFF
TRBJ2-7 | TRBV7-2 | CASSRQGASSYEQYF
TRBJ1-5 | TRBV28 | CASTALSIYSNQPQHF
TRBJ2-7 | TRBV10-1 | CAHPGQGAKRGEKDEQYF
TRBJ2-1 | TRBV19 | CASSITSGSSQFF
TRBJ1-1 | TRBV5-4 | CASRGQGRVATEAFF
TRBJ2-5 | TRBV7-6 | CASSRGTGSKQETQYF
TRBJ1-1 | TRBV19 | CASSFSVNTEAFF
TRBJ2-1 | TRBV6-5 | CASSRLAGGINEQFF
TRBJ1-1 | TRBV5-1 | CASSLVAGGANTEAFF
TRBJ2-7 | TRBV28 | CASSLAGYEQYF
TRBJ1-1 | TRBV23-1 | CASSQIDRGVRPMNTEAFF
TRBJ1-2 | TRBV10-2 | CASSELQVVGYTF